The clone carrying this TCR beta chain was recorded a few times. Its antigen is currently unknown. A second PCR, run for roughly 7 to 11 cycles, used a sample-barcoded 5' primer plus a J-beta primer mix. From the 5' RACE reads, TCRdb called clonotypes with MiXCR, one entry per CDR3 protein. The table records about 720,000 distinct CDR3 sequences, 22% of them present only once. The V and J ends lost 4 bases and 5 bases, in that order; junction bases with no gene match: 7. Germline V CDR1 and CDR2: SGDLS, YYNGEE. The CDR3 is 15 residues long. The sample is drawn from a study of blood T cells in healthy people across ages. Notes on the study in general: A roughly linear age-dependent decrease characterized TCR beta diversity per million T cells.

There were healthy Caucasian individuals from Russia, aged roughly 6 to 100, serving as donors. The sequencing input was blood. The TCR originated in a man aged 70 or older in good health. This chain uses TRBV9 with TRBJ2-3, with TRBD2 matching over 10 bases. CDR3 DNA: TGTGCCAGCAGCAATAGCGGGGGGCTGGGAGATACGCAGTATTTT. Amino acid sequence: CASSNSGGLGDTQYF.